These 17 T cell receptor beta chains share one sample of origin, sequenced in a study of blood T cell repertoires in COVID-19. TCRdb keeps only in-frame clones here, not all; method: immunoSEQ multiplex PCR. The sample lists 250,000 or so clones; approximately 80% were seen once. Sequencing was performed on peripheral blood. The receptors derive from a woman in her seventies with acute or convalescent COVID-19.

In its sample, this clone was seen once. V and J are TRBV5-5 and TRBJ2-2; the match to TRBD1 covers 8 bases. V lost 5 bases to trimming and J lost 5 bases; unmatched junction nucleotides: 8. The CDR3 totals 15 residues. Germline V gene sequence: CDR1 SGHKS, CDR2 YYEKEE (reference sequence). This chain's CDR3 is CASRGQGIGTGELFF. The CDR3 DNA is TGTGCCAGCAGAGGACAGGGAATTGGGACCGGGGAGCTGTTTTTT. The complete variable domain, with remaining parts taken from reference TRBV5-5 and TRBJ2-2, reads DAGVTQSPTHLIKTRGQQVTLRCSPISGHKSVSWYQQVLGQGPQFIFQYYEKEERGRGNFPDRFSARQFPNYSSELNVNALLLGDSALYLCASRGQGIGTGELFFGEGSRLTVL.

This clone was seen many times. The chain couples TRBV10-2 to TRBJ1-1; 8 bases agree with TRBD1. V dropped 6 bases and J dropped 2; count of bases not matched to a gene: 5. This CDR3 is built from 14 residues. The germline CDR1 and CDR2 sequences are WSHSY and SAAADI. The CDR3 DNA reads TGCGCCAGCAGAATGACAGGGGCTAACACTGAAGCTTTCTTT. It is translated as CASRMTGANTEAFF.

The chain uses TRBV6-2 or TRBV6-3 and TRBJ2-7, with 9 bases aligning to TRBD2. After removal of 0 bases from V and 2 bases from J, the junction contained 2 bases not matched to a gene. CDR1 is MNHEY and CDR2 is SVGEGT in the germline V gene. This CDR3 has 15 amino acids. The CDR3 region is CASSYSSGGTYEQYF. The DNA of the CDR3 is TGTGCCAGCAGTTACTCTAGCGGGGGAACCTACGAGCAGTACTTC.

The sample holds one count of this clone. The chain combines TRBV9 with TRBJ1-6, with D hard to call. The germline V gene has CDR1 SGDLS and CDR2 YYNGEE. V lost 4 bases, J lost 8 bases, and 13 bases lay in between. This CDR3 contains 14 residues. The CDR3 sequence: CASSLGGNDSPLHF. The CDR3 DNA reads as TGTGCCAGCAGCCTGGGAGGCAATGATTCACCCCTCCACTTT.

The chain is built from TRBV18 and TRBJ1-6; D possibly corresponds to TRBD1 (6 bases). The CDR3 totals 15 residues. Trimming stripped 4 bases from V and 6 bases from J, with 13 bases between. Germline V gene data show CDR1 as KGHSH and CDR2 as LQKENI. This CDR3 reads CASSQQTGGNSPLHF. The CDR3 nucleotides are TGTGCCAGCTCACAACAGACAGGAGGTAATTCACCCCTCCACTTT.

The chain has TRBV6-2 or TRBV6-3 and TRBJ1-6, with 7 bases that match TRBD1. V shed 6 bases and J 8 bases; nucleotides not matched to a gene: 10. The CDR3 length is 15 residues. Germline CDR1 MNHEY, CDR2 SVGEGT. The CDR3 nucleotides read TGTGCCAGCAGCGACTTCGACAGGGCGTATTCACCCCTCCACTTT. Its translation is CASSDFDRAYSPLHF.

A note on this clone: Other nucleotide sequences from this sample produce the same CDR3. The chain has TRBV19 and TRBJ1-5; no clear D. Between the trimmed V and J ends, which lost 4 bases and 0 bases, there was a span of 7 bases. The V gene's germline CDR1 is LNHDA and CDR2 SQIVND (reference sequence). This CDR3 has 14 amino acids. The CDR3 DNA reads TGTGCCAGTAGTAACCGGGATAGCAATCAGCCCCAGCATTTT. Protein product: CASSNRDSNQPQHF.

The chain carries TRBV29-1 and TRBJ2-1, with 7 positions matching TRBD2. The CDR3 is 16 amino acids. Germline CDR1 reads SQVTM; CDR2 reads ANQGSEA. After removal of 7 bases from V and 0 bases from J, the junction contained 12 bases not matched to a gene. CDR3 region: CSAQTTSWSSYNEQFF. As DNA, the CDR3 is TGCAGCGCCCAAACGACTAGCTGGAGCTCCTACAATGAGCAGTTCTTC.

The chain combines TRBV28 with TRBJ1-3; D is ambiguous. V lost 5 bases to trimming and J lost 0 bases, with 17 bases between them. Germline V gene data show CDR1 as MDHEN and CDR2 as SYDVKM. This CDR3 is 17 amino acids long. The DNA of the CDR3 is TGTGCCAGCAGTCTCATAAGACACCAGCTCTCTGGAAACACCATATATTTT. Translated: CASSLIRHQLSGNTIYF.

This clone was seen only a few times. The chain recombines TRBV28 with TRBJ2-7, with 10 bases lining up with TRBD2. The CDR3 totals 15 residues. V lost 5 bases to trimming and J lost 0 bases; unmatched junction nucleotides: 4. CDR1 is MDHEN, CDR2 SYDVKM, per germline. CDR3 amino acids: CASSPSGGNSYEQYF. The CDR3 nucleotides are TGTGCCAGCAGTCCTAGCGGGGGCAACTCCTACGAGCAGTACTTC.

On this clone: Given the absence of the conserved phenylalanine or tryptophan at the CDR3 end, a read error is likely. The DNA is left out, because the CDR3 cannot be placed on it with certainty; the CDR3 is given as TCRdb lists it. The V call is TRBV5-5, the J call TRBJ2-7; TRBD2, as called in the table, went unchecked against the DNA. Germline values: CDR1 SGHKS, CDR2 YYEKEE (reference sequence). The CDR3 spans 13 amino acids, including both terminal residues. The CDR3 loop is CASSFVVSGLYAL.

V usage is TRBV2 and J usage is TRBJ2-5, with TRBD1 identical over 8 bases. The J segment lost 0 bases and the V segment lost 6 bases, leaving 6 bases of the junction unmatched. This CDR3 contains 15 residues. Germline CDR1 and CDR2: SNHLY and FYNNEI. CDR3 residues: CASRATGVDQETQYF. CDR3 sequence (DNA): TGTGCCAGCAGAGCGACAGGGGTCGACCAAGAGACCCAGTACTTC.

The V call is TRBV18, the J call TRBJ1-4; perhaps TRBD1 as D (6 bases). Germline CDR1 and CDR2: KGHSH and LQKENI. The CDR3 has 15 residues. Deletions cut 3 bases from V and 5 bases from J, with 13 bases between. The CDR3 bases are TGTGCCAGCTCACCCCGACAGGCTGAAAATGAAAAACTGTTTTTT. Translated: CASSPRQAENEKLFF.

This sequence joins TRBV4-2 and TRBJ2-7, with 11 bases that match TRBD1. The CDR3 consists of 19 residues. After removal of 1 base from V and 3 bases from J, the junction contained 14 bases not matched to a gene. The germline CDR1 and CDR2 sequences are LGHNA and YNFKEQ. The CDR3 spells CASSQVFSLGTGGSYEQYF. CDR3 bases: TGTGCCAGCAGCCAAGTATTTAGTTTGGGGACAGGGGGTAGCTACGAGCAGTACTTC.

The chain carries TRBV3-1 (or the pseudogene TRBV3-2) and TRBJ1-1, with D unclear. Trimming removed 1 base from V and 5 bases from J, with 5 bases in between. CDR3 length equals 12 residues. Per germline, CDR1 LGHDT and CDR2 YNNKEL (reference sequence). This CDR3 is CASSQGATEAFF. The DNA for the CDR3 is TGTGCCAGCAGCCAAGGGGCGACTGAAGCTTTCTTT.

The table lists this clone with a few counts. V usage is TRBV6-5 and J usage is TRBJ1-1; D uncertain. The CDR3 totals 12 residues. The V gene lost 2 bases and the J gene lost 8 bases, with 9 bases spanning the gap. The germline V gene encodes CDR1 MNHEY and CDR2 SVGAGI. CDR3 sequence: CASSYGGKEAFF. The DNA of the CDR3 is TGTGCCAGCAGTTACGGCGGGAAGGAAGCTTTCTTT.

J is TRBJ1-1 and V is TRBV29-1; no reliable D call. The CDR3 length is 13 residues. Germline-derived CDR1 and CDR2 are SQVTM and ANQGSEA. Trimming shortened V by 4 bases and J by 0 bases, and 9 bases separated the two germline ends. The CDR3, as DNA: TGCAGCGTTGTTATGTCCGTGAACACTGAAGCTTTCTTT. Translation: CSVVMSVNTEAFF.